Detailed here is one TCR beta chain. Its antigen is undetermined. Each patient with chemo-refractory metastatic non-small-cell lung cancer was treated with focal radiation plus CTLA-4 blockade using ipilimumab. This sample is drawn from a study of radiotherapy plus CTLA-4 blockade in lung cancer. General observations from the study: Following radiotherapy plus ipilimumab, tumor-derived TCR clones expanded in the blood.

The CDR3 spans 21 residues. Clones were read by immunoSEQ multiplex PCR, and TCRdb kept only the in-frame ones, dropping some. The data show about 32,000 clones, with approximately 85% seen just once and about 5.3% held by the top ten. Sequencing used peripheral blood, obtained from a patient treated with radiotherapy plus ipilimumab. The TCR sequence derives from a human donor with non-small cell lung cancer who had stable disease on radiotherapy plus ipilimumab. The chain uses TRBV21-1 and TRBJ2-7; TRBD2, the table's D call, was not compared with the DNA. TRBV21-1 is given as a pseudogene. The CDR3 sequence is CASSAVAGEGAHIAAGYEQYF. In DNA, the CDR3 is TGTGCCAGCAGCGCAGTAGCGGGAGAAGGAGCTCATATCGCTGCAGGCTACGAGCAGTACTTC.